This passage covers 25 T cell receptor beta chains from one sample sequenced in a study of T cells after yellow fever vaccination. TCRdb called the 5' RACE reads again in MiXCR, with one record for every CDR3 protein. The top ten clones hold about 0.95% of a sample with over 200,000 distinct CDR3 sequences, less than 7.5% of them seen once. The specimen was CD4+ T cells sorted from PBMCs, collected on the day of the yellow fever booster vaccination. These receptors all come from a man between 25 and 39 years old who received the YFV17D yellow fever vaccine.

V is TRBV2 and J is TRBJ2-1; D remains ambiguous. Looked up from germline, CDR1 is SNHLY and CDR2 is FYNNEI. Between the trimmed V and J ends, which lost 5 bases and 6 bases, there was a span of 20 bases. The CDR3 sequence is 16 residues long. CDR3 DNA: TGTGCCAGCAGTTCACAAAAAGCCCAGACGCGCAATGAGCAGTTCTTC. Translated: CASSSQKAQTRNEQFF.

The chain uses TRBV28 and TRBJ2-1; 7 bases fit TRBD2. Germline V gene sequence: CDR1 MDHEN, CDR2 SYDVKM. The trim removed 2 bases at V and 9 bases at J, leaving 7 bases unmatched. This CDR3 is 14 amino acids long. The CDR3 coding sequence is TGTGCCAGCAGTTTAGCGGGAGCTCTGGGTGAGCAGTTCTTC. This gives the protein CASSLAGALGEQFF.

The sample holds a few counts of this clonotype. The CDR3 nucleotides read TGTGCCAGCAGCCAAGTAGCGGGGCCATACAATGAGCAGTTCTTC. This translates into CASSQVAGPYNEQFF. The genes are TRBV3-1 and TRBJ2-1; 8 bases align to TRBD2. The CDR3 has 15 amino acids. Germline V gene data show CDR1 as LGHDT and CDR2 as YNNKEL (reference sequence). V was pared by 1 base and J by 4 bases, with 3 bases of the junction left unmatched.

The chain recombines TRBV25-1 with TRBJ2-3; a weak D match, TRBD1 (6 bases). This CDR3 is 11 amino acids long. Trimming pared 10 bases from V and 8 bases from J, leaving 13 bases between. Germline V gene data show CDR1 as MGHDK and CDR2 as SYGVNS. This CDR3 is CATEGVGTQYF. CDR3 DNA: TGTGCCACCGAGGGGGTTGGTACGCAGTATTTT.

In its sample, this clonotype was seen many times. The CDR3 spells CASSLGHLTDTQYF. In DNA form, the CDR3 reads TGTGCCAGCAGTTTGGGGCACCTCACAGATACGCAGTATTTT. This chain joins TRBV12-3 or TRBV12-4 and TRBJ2-3, with TRBD1 as a possible D gene (5 bases). The CDR3 is made up of 14 amino acids. V shed 3 bases and J shed 2 bases, with 9 bases lying between them.

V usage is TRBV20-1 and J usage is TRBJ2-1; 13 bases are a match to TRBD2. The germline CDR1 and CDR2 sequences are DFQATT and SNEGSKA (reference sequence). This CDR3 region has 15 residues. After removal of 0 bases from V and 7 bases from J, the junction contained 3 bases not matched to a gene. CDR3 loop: CSARDWTSGRNEQFF. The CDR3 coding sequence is TGCAGTGCTAGAGATTGGACTAGCGGGAGAAATGAGCAGTTCTTC.

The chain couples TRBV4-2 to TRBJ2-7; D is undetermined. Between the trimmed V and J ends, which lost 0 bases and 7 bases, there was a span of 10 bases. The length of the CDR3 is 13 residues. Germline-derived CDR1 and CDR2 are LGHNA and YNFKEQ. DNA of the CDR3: TGTGCCAGCAGCCAAGATTTCATACAAGAGCAGTACTTC. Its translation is CASSQDFIQEQYF.

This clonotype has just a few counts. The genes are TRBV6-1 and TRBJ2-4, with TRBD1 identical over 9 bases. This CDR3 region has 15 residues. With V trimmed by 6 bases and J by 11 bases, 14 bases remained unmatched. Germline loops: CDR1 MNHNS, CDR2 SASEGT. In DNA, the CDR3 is TGTGCCAGCAGACAGGGGGCCCTACGTTCTCTGTTTCAGTACTTC. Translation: CASRQGALRSLFQYF.

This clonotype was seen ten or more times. CDR3 amino acids: CASSLVGAGGELFF. CDR3 DNA sequence: TGTGCCAGCAGTTTAGTTGGCGCGGGCGGGGAGCTGTTTTTT. The chain employs TRBV12-3 or TRBV12-4 and TRBJ2-2, with D maybe TRBD2 (5 bases). The CDR3 contains 14 residues. The ends were cut back, 1 base at V and 7 bases at J, with 10 bases in the middle.

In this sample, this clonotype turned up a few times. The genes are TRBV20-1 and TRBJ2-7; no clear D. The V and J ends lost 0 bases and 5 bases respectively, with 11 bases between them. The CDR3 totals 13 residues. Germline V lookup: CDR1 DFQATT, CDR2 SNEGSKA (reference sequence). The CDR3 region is CSAREVSIHEQYF. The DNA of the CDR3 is TGCAGTGCTAGAGAGGTTAGCATCCACGAGCAGTACTTC.

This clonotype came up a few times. The CDR3 reads CSARDVRSMVQTQYF. CDR3 DNA: TGCAGTGCTAGAGATGTTAGAAGCATGGTGCAGACCCAGTACTTC. The chain is built from TRBV20-1 and TRBJ2-5, with D hard to call. Trimming took off 0 bases at V and 6 bases at J, with 17 bases between the two ends. Per the germline V gene, CDR1 is DFQATT and CDR2 is SNEGSKA (reference sequence). This CDR3 spans 15 amino acids.

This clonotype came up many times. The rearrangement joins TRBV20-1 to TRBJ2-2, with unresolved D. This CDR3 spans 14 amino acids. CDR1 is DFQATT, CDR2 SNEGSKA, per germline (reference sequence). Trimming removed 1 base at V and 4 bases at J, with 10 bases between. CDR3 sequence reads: CSARGDIPTGELFF. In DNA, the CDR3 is TGCAGTGCTAGAGGCGACATCCCCACCGGGGAGCTGTTTTTT.

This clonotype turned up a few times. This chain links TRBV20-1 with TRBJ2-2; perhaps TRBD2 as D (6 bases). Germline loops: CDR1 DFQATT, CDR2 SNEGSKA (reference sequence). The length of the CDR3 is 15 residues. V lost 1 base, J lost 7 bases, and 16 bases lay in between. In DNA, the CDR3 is TGCAGTGCTAGAGGGAGCCCTCGGGGGAGCGGGGAGCTGTTTTTT. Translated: CSARGSPRGSGELFF.

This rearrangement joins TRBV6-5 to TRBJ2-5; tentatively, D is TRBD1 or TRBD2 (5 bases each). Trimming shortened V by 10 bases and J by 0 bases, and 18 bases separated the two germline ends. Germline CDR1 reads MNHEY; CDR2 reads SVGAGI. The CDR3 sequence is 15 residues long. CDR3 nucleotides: TGTGCCACCGCCTTCGGGGCCCTGTACCAAGAGACCCAGTACTTC. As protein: CATAFGALYQETQYF.

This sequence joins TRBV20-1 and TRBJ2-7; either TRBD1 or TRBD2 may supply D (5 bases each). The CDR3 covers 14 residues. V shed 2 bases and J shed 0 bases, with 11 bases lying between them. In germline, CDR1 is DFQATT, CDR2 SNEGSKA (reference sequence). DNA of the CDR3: TGCAGTGCTAGATCGAGGGGCCTCTCCTACGAGCAGTACTTC. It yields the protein CSARSRGLSYEQYF.

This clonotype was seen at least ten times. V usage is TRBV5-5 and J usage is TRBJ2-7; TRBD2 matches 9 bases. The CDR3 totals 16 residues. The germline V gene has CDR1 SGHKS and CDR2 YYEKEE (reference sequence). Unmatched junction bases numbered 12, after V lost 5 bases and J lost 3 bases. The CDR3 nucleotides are TGTGCCAGCAGACGAGAAATAGCGGGAGATTTCTACGAGCAGTACTTC. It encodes CASRREIAGDFYEQYF.

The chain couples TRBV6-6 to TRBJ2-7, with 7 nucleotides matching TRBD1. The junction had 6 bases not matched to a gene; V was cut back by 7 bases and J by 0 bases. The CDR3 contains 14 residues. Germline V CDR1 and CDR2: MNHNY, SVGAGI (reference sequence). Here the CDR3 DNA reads TGTGCCAGCAATCCGGGACAGAGCTCCTACGAGCAGTACTTC. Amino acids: CASNPGQSSYEQYF.

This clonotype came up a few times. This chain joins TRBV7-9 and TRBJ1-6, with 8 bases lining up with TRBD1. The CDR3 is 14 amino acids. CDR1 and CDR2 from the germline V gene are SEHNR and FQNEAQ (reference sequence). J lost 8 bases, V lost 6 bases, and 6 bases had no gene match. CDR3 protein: CASRKQGVYSPLHF. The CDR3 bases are TGTGCCAGCAGAAAACAGGGGGTATATTCACCCCTCCACTTT.

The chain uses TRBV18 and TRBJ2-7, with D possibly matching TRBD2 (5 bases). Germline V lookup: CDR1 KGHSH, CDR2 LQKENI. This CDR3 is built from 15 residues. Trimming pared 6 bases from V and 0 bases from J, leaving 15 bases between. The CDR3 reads CASSFRLTGSYEQYF. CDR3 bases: TGTGCCAGCTCGTTCCGACTAACGGGCTCCTACGAGCAGTACTTC. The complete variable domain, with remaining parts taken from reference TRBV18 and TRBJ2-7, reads NAGVMQNPRHLVRRRGQEARLRCSPMKGHSHVYWYRQLPEEGLKFMVYLQKENIIDESGMPKERFSAEFPKEGPSILRIQQVVRGDSAAYFCASSFRLTGSYEQYFGPGTRLTVT.

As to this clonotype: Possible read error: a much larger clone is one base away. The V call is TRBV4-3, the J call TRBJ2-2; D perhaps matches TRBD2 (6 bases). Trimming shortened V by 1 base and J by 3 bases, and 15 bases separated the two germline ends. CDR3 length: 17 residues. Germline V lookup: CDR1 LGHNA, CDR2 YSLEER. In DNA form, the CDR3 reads TGCGCCAGCAGCCAAGTTAGGGCGGGGTGGGACACCGGGGAGCTGTTTTTT. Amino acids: CASSQVRAGWDTGELFF.

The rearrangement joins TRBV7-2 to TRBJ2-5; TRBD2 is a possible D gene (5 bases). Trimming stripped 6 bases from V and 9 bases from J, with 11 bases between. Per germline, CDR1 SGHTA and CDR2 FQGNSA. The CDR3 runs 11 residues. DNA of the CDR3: TGTGCCAGCAGTCAGGAGGAAGCCCAGTACTTC. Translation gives CASSQEEAQYF. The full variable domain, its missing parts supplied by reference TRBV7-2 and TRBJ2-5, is GAGVSQSPSNKVTEKGKDVELRCDPISGHTALYWYRQSLGQGLEFLIYFQGNSAPDKSGLPSDRFSAERTGGSVSTLTIQRTQQEDSAVYLCASSQEEAQYFGPGTRLLVL.

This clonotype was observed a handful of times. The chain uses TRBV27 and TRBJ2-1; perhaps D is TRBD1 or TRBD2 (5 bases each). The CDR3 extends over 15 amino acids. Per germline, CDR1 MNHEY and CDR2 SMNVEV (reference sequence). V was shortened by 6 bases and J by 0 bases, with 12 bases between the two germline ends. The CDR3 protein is CASSRDRSSYNEQFF. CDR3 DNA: TGTGCCAGCAGCCGGGACCGTAGCTCCTACAATGAGCAGTTCTTC.

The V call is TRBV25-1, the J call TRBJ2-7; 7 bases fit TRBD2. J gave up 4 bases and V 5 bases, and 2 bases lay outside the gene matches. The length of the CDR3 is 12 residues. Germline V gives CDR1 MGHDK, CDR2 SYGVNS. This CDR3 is CASSKAGYEQYF. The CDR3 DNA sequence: TGTGCCAGCAGTAAAGCGGGATACGAGCAGTACTTC.

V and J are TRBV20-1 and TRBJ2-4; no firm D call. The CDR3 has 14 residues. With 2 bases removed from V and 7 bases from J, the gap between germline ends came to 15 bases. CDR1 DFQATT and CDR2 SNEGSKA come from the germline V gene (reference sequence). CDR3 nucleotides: TGCAGTGCTAGAATAGGGCCCCTGGGGAACATTCAGTACTTC. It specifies CSARIGPLGNIQYF.

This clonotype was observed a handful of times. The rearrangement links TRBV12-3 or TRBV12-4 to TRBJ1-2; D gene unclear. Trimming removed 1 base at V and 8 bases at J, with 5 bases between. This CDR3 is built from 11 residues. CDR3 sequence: CASSLVSGYTF. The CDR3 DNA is TGTGCCAGCAGTTTAGTCTCGGGCTACACCTTC.